This T cell receptor beta chain emerged from a study of early stage breast cancer tumors. Whole-study results and caveats: Tumor and normal breast were distinguished via blood comparison in most of the 16 patients.

Using immunoSEQ multiplex PCR, the repertoire was profiled, and TCRdb retains in-frame clones only, with some absent. The table has more than 20,000 clones, roughly 76% seen once. Remarks on this clone: Antigen specificity is unknown.

The length of the CDR3 is 15 residues. Deletions cut 6 bases from V and 4 bases from J, with 18 bases between. The germline V gene has CDR1 SNHLY and CDR2 FYNNEI. The sample was blood. The TCR sequence derives from a person aged 55-75 years with breast cancer. This chain links TRBV2 with TRBJ2-5, with D possibly matching TRBD1 (5 bases). The CDR3 loop is CASSQPSSGAETQYF. In nucleotides, the CDR3 is TGTGCCAGCAGCCAACCTAGTTCTGGGGCAGAGACCCAGTACTTC.